This TCR beta chain was sequenced in a study of tissue T cells after allogeneic stem cell transplantation. Regarding the study as a whole: Blood and spleen captured only part of the tissue TCR repertoire. Which tissue TCRs were alloreactive or antigen-specific was not determined. Some clones might be persisting host cells.

CDR1 and CDR2 (germline): KGHPV, FQNQEV (reference sequence). Trimming cost V 0 bases and J 1 base, with 0 bases left between them. This CDR3 contains 12 residues. Time point noted: mouse harvest day 14 after allogeneic transplant. Tail vein injection delivered 10^7 T-cell-depleted bone marrow cells and 10^6 splenic CD5+ T cells. Using immunoSEQ multiplex PCR, the repertoire was profiled, and TCRdb retains in-frame clones only, with some absent. The data hold approximately 5,700 clones, with roughly 42% observed a single time. Comment on this clone: Its target is not known. The germline and genes are mouse ones. The sequence runs out 1 residue before the end of the CDR3; the remainder is reconstructed from the germline J gene.

This TCR was recovered from a female BALB/c mouse given C57BL/6 T cells with graft-versus-host disease after an allogeneic hematopoietic cell transplant. This chain uses TRBV26 with TRBJ1-1; D unresolved. Input material: gut tissue. The CDR3 protein is CASSLSNTEVFF. The DNA read from the CDR3 is TGTGCCAGCAGTCTGTCAAACACAGAAGTCTTC.